This TCR beta chain was identified in a study of early T cells in non-severe SARS-CoV-2 infection. In the study overall: Sequencing used unsorted whole-blood bulk RNA, so chains lack pairing. Overall study results and limits: There was a bias toward anti-spike CD8 responses in VDJdb matching, which missed private and CD4 specificities.

This clonotype was detected ten times or more. Its antigen is as yet unknown. Individual cDNA molecules each received unique molecular identifiers attached to them. MiXCR, applied by TCRdb to the 5' RACE reads, yields one record per CDR3 protein. The sample comprises 60,000 or so distinct CDR3 sequences, 10% to 11% of which are singletons, and about 1.7% rests with the top ten. The CDR3 loop spans 16 amino acids. Trimming removed 8 bases from V and 1 base from J, with 18 bases in between. Germline values: CDR1 WNHNN, CDR2 SYGVQD (reference sequence). The TCR originated in an adult who was a healthcare worker with PCR-confirmed SARS-CoV-2 infection or an uninfected control (not recorded which). J is TRBJ2-1 and V is TRBV10-1; tentatively, D is TRBD1 (5 bases). Sequencing was performed on whole blood. The CDR3 loop is CASASSGPGSYNEQFF. The CDR3 region has the DNA TGCGCCAGCGCGTCCTCGGGCCCAGGGTCCTACAATGAGCAGTTCTTC.